One sample yielded the 9 T cell receptor beta chains listed below, sequenced in a study of blood T cells in healthy people across ages. A second 7 to 11 cycle PCR used barcoded and J-beta primers. Using its own MiXCR run on the 5' RACE reads, TCRdb lists one record per CDR3 protein. The sample consists of some 760,000 distinct CDR3 sequences, 25% of them appearing once. These records were also assigned to another study, of T cells of mothers and their children.

Sequences were obtained from blood. The receptors were sampled from a boy younger than 18 in good health.

V and J are TRBV29-1 and TRBJ2-3, with D possibly matching TRBD2 (5 bases). CDR1 SQVTM and CDR2 ANQGSEA come from the germline V gene. This CDR3 is built from 13 residues. Trimming pared 6 bases from V and 6 bases from J, leaving 16 bases between. The CDR3 loop is CSVEEAARDTQYF. The CDR3 DNA sequence: TGCAGCGTGGAGGAGGCCGCACGGGATACGCAGTATTTT.

This clonotype was detected a few times. The J gene is TRBJ2-7, the V gene TRBV4-3; tentative D call: TRBD2 (6 bases). The germline CDR1 and CDR2 sequences are LGHNA and YSLEER. The CDR3 is 13 amino acids. V lost 2 bases to trimming and J lost 4 bases, with 9 bases between them. This chain's CDR3 is CASSQRRGYEQYF. The DNA for the CDR3 is TGCGCCAGCAGCCAAAGGAGGGGATACGAGCAGTACTTC.

The rearrangement joins TRBV2 to TRBJ2-7, with D possibly TRBD1 on 6 matching bases. The CDR3 extends over 15 amino acids. V lost 4 bases and J lost 7, with 20 bases in between. Germline CDR1 reads SNHLY; CDR2 reads FYNNEI. Written as DNA, the CDR3 is TGTGCCAGCAGTGCGGCGACAGGTAATCCTGGAGAGCAGTACTTC. Its protein product is CASSAATGNPGEQYF. The full variable domain, rest sourced from reference TRBV2 and TRBJ2-7, is EPEVTQTPSHQVTQMGQEVILRCVPISNHLYFYWYRQILGQKVEFLVSFYNNEISEKSEIFDDQFSVERPDGSNFTLKIRSTKLEDSAMYFCASSAATGNPGEQYFGPGTRLTVT.

J is TRBJ2-6 and V is TRBV2; D unresolved. Germline CDR1 reads SNHLY; CDR2 reads FYNNEI. The CDR3 has 14 residues. The V and J ends lost 3 bases and 2 bases respectively, with 5 bases between them. The CDR3 DNA follows: TGTGCCAGCAGTGATCATCCTGGGGCCAACGTCCTGACTTTC. Its translation is CASSDHPGANVLTF.

The chain combines TRBV6-1 with TRBJ2-5; 10 bases match TRBD1. The V gene end was trimmed by 3 bases and the J gene end by 4 bases; junction bases not matched to a gene: 8. Germline CDR1 reads MNHNS; CDR2 reads SASEGT. This CDR3 contains 16 residues. CDR3 loop: CASSEVGTGVRETQYF. CDR3 nucleotide sequence: TGTGCCAGCAGTGAGGTTGGGACAGGGGTCCGAGAGACCCAGTACTTC.

V usage is TRBV4-2 and J usage is TRBJ1-2, with D possibly matching TRBD1 (5 bases). Germline values: CDR1 LGHNA, CDR2 YNFKEQ. The CDR3 is 14 amino acids. V lost 2 bases and J 8 bases, leaving 15 bases between the germline ends. The CDR3 DNA reads TGTGCCAGCAGCCAACTCCCTGGGGGTGACGGCTACACCTTC. Protein sequence: CASSQLPGGDGYTF.

The DNA of the CDR3 is TGTGCCAGCCCGATCCGGGAGACTGAAGCTTTCTTT. Its translation: CASPIRETEAFF. V is TRBV12-3 or TRBV12-4 and J is TRBJ1-1; no clear D gene. This CDR3 contains 12 residues. V lost 8 bases and J 5 bases, leaving 12 bases between the germline ends.

The chain is built from TRBV7-3 and TRBJ1-1; D not resolved. The length of the CDR3 is 13 residues. CDR1 is SGHTA and CDR2 is FQGTGA in the germline V gene. The V gene lost 2 bases and the J gene lost 1 base, with 5 bases spanning the gap. CDR3 in amino acids: CASSLHPNTEAFF. The CDR3 DNA reads as TGTGCCAGCAGCTTACACCCGAACACTGAAGCTTTCTTT. Looking up the rest from reference TRBV7-3 and TRBJ1-1 gives the full variable domain: GAGVSQTPSNKVTEKGKYVELRCDPISGHTALYWYRQSLGQGPEFLIYFQGTGAADDSGLPNDRFFAVRPEGSVSTLKIQRTERGDSAVYLCASSLHPNTEAFFGQGTRLTVV.

This clonotype has only a few counts. The rearrangement joins TRBV4-1 to TRBJ2-5; no clear D. Matching the DNA end better, TRBJ2-1 makes the J call doubtful. The CDR3 has 13 amino acids. CDR1 and CDR2 from the germline V gene are MGHRA and YSYEKL. CDR3 residues: CASSLSSPYEQFF. The CDR3 DNA is TGCGCCAGCAGCCTGTCCTCTCCTTATGAGCAGTTCTTC.